The rows below give T cell receptor beta chains drawn from one sample of a study of T-cell reconstitution after alpha-beta-depleted transplantation in children. Each CDR3 protein is one row after TCRdb ran MiXCR on the PCR reads. Of about 980,000 distinct CDR3 sequences in the sample, about 29% were seen once. The sequenced sample was PBMCs, mostly from graft donor cells, obtained 360 days after TCRalphabeta/CD19-depleted stem cell transplant. These receptors were obtained from a boy less than two years old who had a stem cell transplant for SCID, so the T cells may come from the graft donor. The conserved cysteine and the conserved F or W are not part of the CDR3 here. Each record gives: V gene, CDR3 length, CDR3 protein.

V: TRBV11-2; length: 11; CDR3: ASSKKGQGEQF
V: TRBV4-1; length: 15; CDR3: ASSQDGGGLAVHEQF
V: TRBV20-1; length: 12; CDR3: SASNYLSTDTQY
V: TRBV24-1; length: 15; CDR3: ATSDPLRTGKIGELF
V: TRBV20-1; length: 12; CDR3: SARGGRGNEKLF
V: TRBV29-1; length: 9; CDR3: SVERGYEQY
V: TRBV28; length: 13; CDR3: ASSPVDRNFGGYT
V: TRBV20-1; length: 12; CDR3: SASWWAPTDTQY
V: TRBV20-1; length: 13; CDR3: SARYRQGDHNEQF
V: TRBV10-2; length: 14; CDR3: ASSEMGGGPTDTQY
V: TRBV7-9; length: 10; CDR3: ASSVGDSPLH
V: TRBV10-3; length: 15; CDR3: AISFSGGRDGGGELF
V: TRBV6-5; length: 13; CDR3: ASSYLGRTSYEQY
V: TRBV7-2; length: 15; CDR3: ASSPRIVVLSTDTQY
V: TRBV6-5; length: 10; CDR3: ASTRGDYGYT
V: TRBV10-2; length: 12; CDR3: ASSTGSHLYEQY
V: TRBV5-1; length: 13; CDR3: ASSLQGGPQETQY
V: TRBV4-1; length: 14; CDR3: ASSQRFSGPGGELF
V: TRBV7-3; length: 13; CDR3: ASRSGSQNTGELF
V: TRBV7-9; length: 13; CDR3: ASSRLRGDPNEQF
V: TRBV29-1; length: 10; CDR3: SASTAYNEQF
V: TRBV12-3/TRBV12-4; length: 11; CDR3: ASSPDTTDTQY
V: TRBV29-1; length: 13; CDR3: SVDNSDRGFTEAF
V: TRBV12-3/TRBV12-4; length: 12; CDR3: ASSLGQGHQPQH
V: TRBV5-1; length: 11; CDR3: ASSLIWNTEAF
V: TRBV5-1; length: 15; CDR3: ASSHYRQGSFRETQY
V: TRBV15; length: 13; CDR3: ATRPGQLGAGEAF
V: TRBV27; length: 13; CDR3: ASSARQGWDSPLH
V: TRBV5-1; length: 14; CDR3: ASGRLAGAPQETQY
V: TRBV12-3/TRBV12-4; length: 12; CDR3: ASTESGGRTEAF
V: TRBV5-1; length: 13; CDR3: ASSWAGAGTNVLT
V: TRBV20-1; length: 11; CDR3: SARYWPGNEQF
V: TRBV15; length: 10; CDR3: ATSRVPQEQF
V: TRBV6-5; length: 10; CDR3: ASTTGGYGYT
V: TRBV6-5; length: 13; CDR3: ASSYSGQANYGYT
V: TRBV9; length: 15; CDR3: ASSVASSGGALNEQF
V: TRBV3-1; length: 12; CDR3: ASSLPGLASEQY
V: TRBV5-1; length: 12; CDR3: ASSVTSGGNEQF
V: TRBV18; length: 15; CDR3: ASSPLGSTTTNEKLF
V: TRBV7-7; length: 14; CDR3: ASSKPLAENNEKLF
V: TRBV20-1; length: 12; CDR3: SARDHVTEYGYT
V: TRBV7-9; length: 11; CDR3: ATEGRKGNIQY
V: TRBV28; length: 10; CDR3: ASRSPNLVAF
V: TRBV5-4; length: 12; CDR3: ASSHGLTRYEQY
V: TRBV20-1; length: 11; CDR3: SAPTGGVDGYT
V: TRBV20-1; length: 11; CDR3: SASSGVPYEQY
V: TRBV7-2; length: 12; CDR3: ASSLKGPNQPQH
V: TRBV9; length: 12; CDR3: ASSVAFSSDTQY
V: TRBV6-1; length: 13; CDR3: ASSDGQTSYNEQF
V: TRBV3-1; length: 13; CDR3: ASSQDRSGVKTQY
V: TRBV28; length: 15; CDR3: ASSPSDRGLRNQPQH